The present T cell receptor beta chain was sequenced within a study of blood T cells in healthy people across ages. General study findings and limits: Shifts in expanded clonotypes may have been confounded by donor CMV status, which was unknown.

Regarding this clonotype: The antigen is unknown.

V lost 5 bases and J 5 bases, leaving 18 bases between the germline ends. This CDR3 is built from 15 residues. Germline loops: CDR1 MNHNS, CDR2 SASEGT. A second PCR, run for roughly 7 to 12 cycles, used a sample-barcoded 5' primer plus a J-beta primer mix. TCRdb reprocessed the 5' RACE reads via MiXCR and lists one record per CDR3 protein. The sample holds 1.5 million to 2 million distinct CDR3 sequences, 28% seen once. Total RNA, at least 6 micrograms per sample, was extracted from PBMCs. The source is a woman under 40 in good health. The sample consisted of blood. The J gene is TRBJ1-2, the V gene TRBV6-1; possibly TRBD1 for D (5 bases). The CDR3 coding sequence is TGTGCCAGCAGTTTCGAGGGGAGGCCACGGTATGGCTACACCTTC. Protein: CASSFEGRPRYGYTF.